This T cell receptor (beta chain) was documented in a study of Tregs in tolerant kidney transplant recipients. For this clone: Its antigen is still unknown. The CDR3 end is not reached by the read, which stops 3 residues before it; the germline J gene fills it in.

The CDR3 has 18 residues. V trimming: 5 bases; J trimming: 2 bases; junction bases outside the gene matches: 12. Germline V lookup: CDR1 KGHSH, CDR2 LQKENI. Recipients received nonmyeloablative bone marrow transplants from related graft donors, with transient mixed chimerism. Unstimulated regulatory T cells (CD4+CD25+CD127-), CD4+CD25- non-regulatory cells, CD4 and CD8 cells were FACS-sorted from thawed PBMCs. Study results and limitations: Few patients were studied, so findings need validation in larger groups. Biological reproducibility was not directly addressed, but technical replication error appeared minimal. Activated donor B cell expansion appeared to reveal the most relevant donor-specific TCRbeta repertoire.

Data came from immunoSEQ multiplex PCR; TCRdb stores just in-frame clones and leaves some out. The table counts some 29,000 clones; 1.5% to 2% lies in the top ten. Material: CD4+ T cells from blood (PBMCs), obtained 24 months after the transplant. This TCR derives from a human patient who received a combined kidney and bone marrow transplant. Some T cells may be the graft donor's. This chain uses TRBV18 with TRBJ2-1, with 10 positions matching TRBD1. CDR3 sequence: CASSVRDRGAATYNEQFF. CDR3 bases read: TGTGCCAGCTCAGTCCGGGACAGGGGTGCAGCCACCTACAATGAG.